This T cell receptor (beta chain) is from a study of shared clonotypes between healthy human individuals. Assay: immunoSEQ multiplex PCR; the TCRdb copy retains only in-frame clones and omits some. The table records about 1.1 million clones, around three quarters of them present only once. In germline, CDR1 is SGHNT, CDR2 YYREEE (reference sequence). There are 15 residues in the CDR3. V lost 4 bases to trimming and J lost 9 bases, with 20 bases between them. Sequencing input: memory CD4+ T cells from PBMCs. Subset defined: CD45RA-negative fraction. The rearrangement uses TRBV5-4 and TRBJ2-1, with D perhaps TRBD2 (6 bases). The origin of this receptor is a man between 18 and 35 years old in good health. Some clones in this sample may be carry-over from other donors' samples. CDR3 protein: CASSPGTRDLGEQFF. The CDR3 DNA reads TGTGCCAGCAGCCCTGGGACTCGTGACCTAGGTGAGCAGTTCTTC.